This entry lists 14 T cell receptor beta chains sequenced from one sample in a study of regulatory T cells in long-lasting Graves disease. Sequencing libraries for TCR beta were prepared with iRepertoire HTBI primers and Arm-PCR of CDR3 regions. TCRdb used MiXCR to reprocess the multiplex PCR reads, holding one entry per CDR3 protein. The sample consists of fewer than 450,000 distinct CDR3 sequences, about 20% of them appearing once. Time point of the sample: persistent/refractory GD, antithyroid drugs over 5 years with positive TRAb. The TCR library was made from RNA that had been extracted from PBMCs in TRIzol. The specimen comprised peripheral blood mononuclear cells (PBMCs), sampled when the disease was refractory, from a patient treated with antithyroid drugs. The receptors were gathered from a female donor with Graves disease.

Note on this clonotype: A much larger clone differs by one base, so this may be a read error. This chain uses TRBV9 with TRBJ2-5; tentative D call: TRBD1 (7 bases). Germline CDR1 is SGDLS and CDR2 is YYNGEE. This CDR3 has 16 amino acids. CDR3 DNA sequence: TGTGTCAGCAGCGTAAGCGGAGGGGGCATGGGGGAGACCCAGTACTTC. Translation gives CVSSVSGGGMGETQYF.

This clonotype has just a few counts. CDR3 amino acids: CASSSTGPAGRPNDGYTF. The CDR3 nucleotides read TGTGCCAGCAGCTCAACTGGACCGGCTGGGCGCCCGAATGATGGCTACACCTTC. The V call is TRBV7-2, the J call TRBJ1-2; no definite D call. CDR3 length equals 18 residues. From germline, CDR1 is SGHTA and CDR2 FQGNSA. V gave up 4 bases and J gave up 6 bases, with 27 bases separating them.

This clonotype was detected many times. In DNA, the CDR3 is TGTGCCAGCAGCCGTCGGGCCCTGGACACTGAAGCTTTCTTT. It yields the protein CASSRRALDTEAFF. This rearrangement joins TRBV7-2 to TRBJ1-1; D ambiguous. V lost 5 bases, J lost 3 bases, and 13 bases lay in between. This CDR3 comprises 14 residues. Germline V gene sequence: CDR1 SGHTA, CDR2 FQGNSA.

The chain has TRBV29-1 and TRBJ1-1, with D perhaps TRBD1 (5 bases). There are 14 residues in the CDR3. Trimming left V 5 bases short and J 4 bases short, with 17 bases between. The germline CDR1 and CDR2 sequences are SQVTM and ANQGSEA. The CDR3 bases are TGCAGCGTTCTCGAAGGGGCCATCGGCACTGAAGCTTTCTTT. This codes for CSVLEGAIGTEAFF.

This clonotype was observed at least ten times. This chain joins TRBV12-3 or TRBV12-4 and TRBJ1-3, with D uncertain. This CDR3 has 14 amino acids. V was pared by 7 bases and J by 0 bases, with 10 bases between. The CDR3 is CASTLTSSGNTIYF. The CDR3 DNA reads TGTGCCAGCACCCTGACTAGCTCTGGAAACACCATATATTTT.

The chain links TRBV30 to TRBJ1-5, with D perhaps TRBD1 (5 bases). CDR1 is GTSNPN and CDR2 is SVGIG in the germline V gene (reference sequence). The CDR3 is 13 residues long. Trimming stripped 5 bases from V and 7 bases from J, with 15 bases between. The CDR3 bases are TGTGCCTGGGGGAAGGGGTTGATGCAGCCCCAGCATTTT. It specifies CAWGKGLMQPQHF.

This clonotype was seen at least ten times. This sequence joins TRBV12-3 or TRBV12-4 and TRBJ2-7; 7 bases match TRBD2. The CDR3 has 12 amino acids. Germline trimming cut 3 bases from V and 7 bases from J; bases unmatched to any gene: 3. CDR3 bases: TGTGCCAGCAGTTTTGTTAGCGGGGAGCAGTACTTC. Translation gives CASSFVSGEQYF.

The CDR3 region is CASRRERSSYEQYF. DNA for the CDR3: TGTGCCAGCAGAAGAGAAAGGAGCTCCTACGAGCAGTACTTC. The chain couples TRBV6-1 to TRBJ2-7; D uncertain. Trimming stripped 6 bases from V and 0 bases from J, with 12 bases between. Germline assignment: CDR1 MNHNS and CDR2 SASEGT. This CDR3 comprises 14 residues.

This clonotype came up a few times. This may stem from a read error, because a much larger clone lies one nucleotide away. J is TRBJ2-6 and V is TRBV6-5, with D possibly matching TRBD2 (6 bases). This CDR3 is built from 15 residues. Per germline, CDR1 MNHEY and CDR2 SVGAGI. This CDR3 reads CASSYAGSGADVLTF. CDR3 in DNA: TGTGCCAGCAGTTACGCGGGGTCTGGGGCCGACGTCCTGACTTTC.

In this sample, this clonotype turned up many times. V is TRBV28 and J is TRBJ1-1; TRBD1 is a possible D gene (5 bases). CDR3 length equals 14 residues. The V end lost 6 bases, the J end lost 3 bases, and 14 bases lay between the germline ends. CDR1 and CDR2 from the germline V gene are MDHEN and SYDVKM. CDR3 DNA: TGTGCCAGCAGCCCTCCCGTGGGGCACACTGAAGCTTTCTTT. This gives the protein CASSPPVGHTEAFF.

The sample holds a few counts of this clonotype. V usage is TRBV30 and J usage is TRBJ2-7; no clear D gene. V lost 1 base and J lost 3, with 13 bases in between. Germline V gene lookup returns CDR1 GTSNPN and CDR2 SVGIG (reference sequence). The CDR3 has 14 amino acids. Here the CDR3 reads CAWSGGVRVYEQYF. The CDR3 DNA sequence: TGTGCCTGGAGTGGAGGCGTACGGGTCTACGAGCAGTACTTC.

This clonotype was counted many times. This rearrangement joins TRBV6-1 to TRBJ1-2; D is uncertain. Trimming shortened V by 7 bases and J by 7 bases, and 13 bases separated the two germline ends. Germline lookup yields CDR1 MNHNS and CDR2 SASEGT. This CDR3 is built from 12 residues. CDR3: CASKPDSGGYTF. CDR3 in DNA: TGTGCCAGCAAGCCTGACTCTGGTGGCTACACCTTC.

The rearrangement joins TRBV15 to TRBJ2-1; no firm D call. In germline, CDR1 is LNHNV, CDR2 YYDKDF (reference sequence). The CDR3 contains 14 residues. V lost 0 bases and J 5 bases, leaving 8 bases between the germline ends. CDR3 amino acids: CATSRDSVNNEQFF. In nucleotides, the CDR3 is TGTGCCACCAGCAGAGATAGTGTGAACAATGAGCAGTTCTTC.

This clonotype turned up a few times. The CDR3 reads CASSLALGEAQYF. CDR3 DNA: TGCGCCAGCAGCTTGGCCTTGGGGGAGGCCCAGTACTTC. The chain carries TRBV5-1 and TRBJ2-1; possibly TRBD2 for D (6 bases). The DNA matches TRBJ2-5 better at its end, which makes the J call doubtful. The CDR3 has 13 residues. Per germline, CDR1 SGHRS and CDR2 YFSETQ.